Shown below are 22 T cell receptor beta chains from a single sample sequenced in a study of T-cell reconstitution after alpha-beta-depleted transplantation in children. A TCRbeta library incorporating unique molecular identifiers was prepared. From the PCR reads, TCRdb called clonotypes with MiXCR, one entry per CDR3 protein. The table shows some 600,000 distinct CDR3 sequences, with roughly 17% occurring only once. The input for sequencing was PBMCs from the stem cell graft donor, taken from the stem cell graft. The receptors derive from a human donor who donated a stem cell graft to a child with acute myeloid leukemia.

This clonotype was observed a few times. One end of the junction varies from germline; a read error may be responsible. The V call is TRBV9, the J call TRBJ2-2; tentative D call: TRBD1 (6 bases). The CDR3 length is 11 residues. Germline CDR1 is SGDLS and CDR2 is YYNGEE. The CDR3 protein is CASSVEGGLFF. CDR3 DNA: TGTGCCAGCAGCGTAGAAGGGGGGCTGTTTTTT. Variable domain in full (rest from reference TRBV9 and TRBJ2-2): DSGVTQTPKHLITATGQRVTLRCSPRSGDLSVYWYQQSLDQGLQFLIQYYNGEERAKGNILERFSAQQFPDLHSELNLSSLELGDSALYFCASSVEGGLFFGEGSRLTVL.

Details on this clonotype: At one end the junction does not follow the germline gene, possibly because of a read error. The V and J genes are TRBV7-9 and TRBJ1-2; TRBD1 agrees at 9 bases. CDR1 is SEHNR and CDR2 is FQNEAQ in the germline V gene (reference sequence). This CDR3 is built from 15 residues. DNA for the CDR3: TGTGCCAGCAGTCTCACAGGGGGCTCTAACAATGGCTACACCTTC. Translation: CASSLTGGSNNGYTF.

The J gene is TRBJ2-2, the V gene TRBV2; 7 nucleotides agree with TRBD2. V lost 3 bases to trimming and J lost 5 bases; unmatched junction nucleotides: 9. CDR3 size: 16 residues. CDR1 SNHLY and CDR2 FYNNEI come from the germline V gene. For the CDR3, the DNA is TGTGCCAGCAGTGATCCGGGGGGTGTAAGGACCGGGGAGCTGTTTTTT. It is translated as CASSDPGGVRTGELFF.

This clonotype has a count of ten or more. The chain combines TRBV4-3 with TRBJ1-2, with no clear D. Germline CDR1 LGHNA, CDR2 YSLEER. The V end was cut by 1 base, the J end by 6 bases, with 9 bases between. There are 13 residues in the CDR3. CDR3 sequence (DNA): TGCGCCAGCAGCCAAGGGCTACGTGATGGCTACACCTTC. This encodes CASSQGLRDGYTF.

There are many counts of this clonotype. This chain links TRBV15 with TRBJ2-5; 7 bases line up with TRBD2. This CDR3 region has 13 residues. Germline CDR1 reads LNHNV; CDR2 reads YYDKDF (reference sequence). V lost 2 bases, J lost 6 bases, and 3 bases stayed unmatched. CDR3: CATSRLADKTQYF. The CDR3 nucleotides are TGTGCCACCAGCAGACTAGCGGACAAGACCCAGTACTTC. The whole variable domain, remainder taken from reference TRBV15 and TRBJ2-5, is DAMVIQNPRYQVTQFGKPVTLSCSQTLNHNVMYWYQQKSSQAPKLLFHYYDKDFNNEADTPDNFQSRRPNTSFCFLDIRSPGLGDTAMYLCATSRLADKTQYFGPGTRLLVL.

This clonotype has a count of ten or more. CDR3 DNA sequence: TGTGCCAGCAGCTCCAAAGGGGACAGGCAGTTAGAAGAGACCCAGTACTTC. This translates into CASSSKGDRQLEETQYF. The V call is TRBV7-2, the J call TRBJ2-5; 8 positions match TRBD1. V gave up 4 bases and J gave up 3 bases; unmatched junction bases: 13. This CDR3 region has 17 residues. Germline V gene lookup returns CDR1 SGHTA and CDR2 FQGNSA.

This clonotype was recorded many times. The rearrangement uses TRBV21-1 and TRBJ1-1. TRBV21-1 is recorded as a pseudogene. The CDR3 runs to 9 residues. The DNA for the CDR3 is TGTGCCAGCAGCAAAGGCGCGTTCTTT. Translated, it gives CASSKGAFF.

The chain recombines TRBV5-1 with TRBJ2-5; the match to TRBD2 covers 8 bases. The CDR3 is made up of 19 amino acids. Looked up from germline, CDR1 is SGHRS and CDR2 is YFSETQ. Trimming removed 0 bases from V and 0 bases from J; junction bases left unmatched: 13. CDR3 nucleotides: TGCGCCAGCAGCTTGGCACCAGGGCTGAGCGGGGGATACCAAGAGACCCAGTACTTC. Translation: CASSLAPGLSGGYQETQYF.

This clonotype was observed at least ten times. The V and J genes are TRBV15 and TRBJ2-7; 11 positions agree with TRBD2. There are 17 residues in the CDR3. The germline V gene has CDR1 LNHNV and CDR2 YYDKDF (reference sequence). After removal of 1 base from V and 0 bases from J, the junction contained 5 bases not matched to a gene. DNA for the CDR3: TGTGCCACCAGCAGAGGACTAGCGGGAATTAACTCCTACGAGCAGTACTTC. Translating it yields CATSRGLAGINSYEQYF.

The chain employs TRBV13 and TRBJ1-2; the match to TRBD1 covers 12 bases. Germline CDR1 reads PRHDT; CDR2 reads FYEKMQ (reference sequence). The CDR3 runs to 17 residues. V shed 3 bases, J shed 7 bases, and the junction held 12 bases outside the gene matches. The CDR3 DNA reads TGTGCCAGCAGCTTGGCCGGGACAGGGGGCGCGGAAAGTGGCTACACCTTC. It encodes CASSLAGTGGAESGYTF. The variable domain in full, completed from reference TRBV13 and TRBJ1-2, reads AAGVIQSPRHLIKEKRETATLKCYPIPRHDTVYWYQQGPGQDPQFLISFYEKMQSDKGSIPDRFSAQQFSDYHSELNMSSLELGDSALYFCASSLAGTGGAESGYTFGSGTRLTVV.

In the case of this clonotype: This may come from a read error, since a much larger clone is one base off. This chain links TRBV12-3 or TRBV12-4 with TRBJ2-5, with 7 bases identical to TRBD1. This CDR3 comprises 14 residues. Trimming removed 6 bases from V and 1 base from J; junction bases left unmatched: 5. CDR3 protein: CASSFGTAQETQYF. The CDR3 bases are TGTGCCAGCAGCTTCGGGACAGCCCAAGAGACCCAGTACTTC.

V gene TRBV7-2 combines with J gene TRBJ2-5; 7 nucleotides line up with TRBD2. The V and J ends lost 4 bases and 4 bases, in that order; junction bases with no gene match: 6. The germline CDR1 and CDR2 sequences are SGHTA and FQGNSA. CDR3 size: 14 residues. Here the CDR3 DNA reads TGTGCCAGCAGCTATATGGGGGGGGGAGAGACCCAGTACTTC. It translates to CASSYMGGGETQYF.

This clonotype occurred many times. The V and J genes are TRBV12-3 or TRBV12-4 and TRBJ2-1; the match to TRBD1 covers 9 bases. The CDR3 length is 14 residues. V lost 5 bases and J lost 8; bases outside the gene matches: 7. The CDR3 nucleotides are TGTGCCAGCAGTGAGGACAGGGGCGGTGATGAGCAGTTCTTC. Amino acid sequence: CASSEDRGGDEQFF.

This clonotype came up many times. CDR3 in DNA: TGTGCCAGCAGTTCTTGGGGACGGGAAGCTTTCTTT. It is translated as CASSSWGREAFF. This chain links TRBV6-2 or TRBV6-3 with TRBJ1-1; possible D gene TRBD1, 5 bases. The CDR3 has 12 residues. Germline V CDR1 and CDR2: MNHEY, SVGEGT. V was pared by 4 bases and J by 8 bases, with 11 bases between.

Many counts were recorded for this clonotype. Here the CDR3 reads CSVRETGGEKLFF. The CDR3 region has the DNA TGCAGCGTTCGAGAGACAGGAGGTGAAAAACTGTTTTTT. V usage is TRBV29-1 and J usage is TRBJ1-4; tentative D call: TRBD1 (6 bases). Germline CDR1 and CDR2: SQVTM and ANQGSEA. The CDR3 consists of 13 residues. Trimming cost V 5 bases and J 7 bases, with 14 bases left between them.

The chain uses TRBV7-9 and TRBJ2-3; 9 bases map to TRBD1. With V trimmed by 5 bases and J by 4 bases, 7 bases remained unmatched. CDR3 length: 15 residues. Germline V gives CDR1 SEHNR, CDR2 FQNEAQ (reference sequence). In DNA form, the CDR3 reads TGTGCCAGCAGCGCCCGGGACAGGGAAGCAGATACGCAGTATTTT. Its translation: CASSARDREADTQYF. The full variable domain, completed using reference TRBV7-9 and TRBJ2-3, is DTGVSQNPRHKITKRGQNVTFRCDPISEHNRLYWYRQTLGQGPEFLTYFQNEAQLEKSRLLSDRFSAERPKGSFSTLEIQRTEQGDSAMYLCASSARDREADTQYFGPGTRLTVL.

This clonotype came up many times. The chain combines TRBV20-1 with TRBJ2-1; TRBD2 aligns across 11 bases. Germline trimming cut 0 bases from V and 3 bases from J; bases unmatched to any gene: 4. Germline V gene lookup returns CDR1 DFQATT and CDR2 SNEGSKA (reference sequence). The CDR3 sequence is 16 residues long. CDR3: CSARDRTSGRYNEQFF. In DNA, the CDR3 is TGCAGTGCTAGAGATCGGACTAGCGGGCGCTACAATGAGCAGTTCTTC.

This clonotype showed up many times. The rearrangement uses TRBV20-1 and TRBJ1-2; D not resolved. Trimming stripped 2 bases from V and 3 bases from J, with 10 bases between. The CDR3 is 13 residues long. Germline-derived CDR1 and CDR2 are DFQATT and SNEGSKA (reference sequence). CDR3 nucleotide sequence: TGCAGTGCTAGAAAGGAGTACTACTATGGCTACACCTTC. It is translated as CSARKEYYYGYTF.

The table lists this clonotype with a few counts. J is TRBJ2-7 and V is TRBV12-3 or TRBV12-4; 8 nucleotides line up with TRBD1. CDR3 length: 15 residues. V gave up 3 bases and J gave up 5 bases; unmatched junction bases: 9. The CDR3 DNA follows: TGTGCCAGCAGTTTTTCGGGGACAGGCTTGAACGAGCAGTACGTC. Protein sequence: CASSFSGTGLNEQYV.

The table lists this clonotype with many counts. CDR3 DNA sequence: TGCAGTGCTAGAGTTTCGGACAGGGGGGGTAATGGCTACACCTTC. It is translated as CSARVSDRGGNGYTF. The V gene is TRBV20-1, the J gene TRBJ1-2, with 10 bases fitting TRBD1. The CDR3 has 15 residues. CDR1 is DFQATT, CDR2 SNEGSKA, per germline (reference sequence). Trimming at V came to 1 base and at J to 6 bases, leaving 8 bases not matched to a gene.

Comment on this clonotype: A junction end diverges from the germline sequence, so it may reflect a read error. The J gene is TRBJ2-6, the V gene TRBV20-1; D ambiguous. Germline lookup yields CDR1 DFQATT and CDR2 SNEGSKA (reference sequence). CDR3 length equals 17 residues. For the CDR3, the DNA is TGCTGTGCTAGAGATGCGAGCACCGGAACTGGGGCCAACGTCCTGACTTTC. Translating gives CCARDASTGTGANVLTF.

This clonotype has a count of ten or more. For the CDR3, the DNA is TGCAGTGCCCATTTGACAGGGGCTGAAAAACTGTTTTTT. Translation gives CSAHLTGAEKLFF. The genes are TRBV20-1 and TRBJ1-4; 8 bases match TRBD1. Trimming at V came to 6 bases and at J to 7 bases, leaving 7 bases not matched to a gene. CDR1 and CDR2 (germline): DFQATT, SNEGSKA (reference sequence). The CDR3 totals 13 residues.